One T cell receptor beta chain is described in this entry. Its antigen is unknown. Treatment denoted: roughly 18 received Ad26.COV2.S at low or high dose, single or two shots; 5 received placebo; per-sample allocation not given. Day 63 following the first vaccine or placebo injection was when the samples were taken. Ad26 vector vaccine expressed Wuhan-strain SARS-CoV-2 spike. The record originates from a study of Ad26.COV2.S vaccination and SARS-CoV-2 variants. Study context: Intramuscular Ad26.COV2.S at 5x10^10 or 1x10^11 viral particles.

The protocol was immunoSEQ multiplex PCR, while the TCRdb copy is restricted to in-frame clones and leaves out a portion. Among fewer than 500,000 clones listed, around 91% were seen once. The CDR3 totals 14 residues. V was trimmed by 3 bases and J by 5 bases, leaving 11 bases between them. Germline assignment: CDR1 ENHRY and CDR2 SYGVKD. Findings and limits, study-wide: Following vaccination, spike-specific CD8+ and CD4+ T cell responses reportedly exhibited substantial breadth.

The V call is TRBV10-3, the J call TRBJ1-5, with D hard to call. The sequence came from a person aged 18 to 59 who received the Ad26.COV2.S COVID-19 vaccine or a placebo. This specimen consisted of peripheral blood, obtained in a trial of Ad26.COV2.S vaccine versus placebo. This CDR3 reads CAISDEAAYQPQHF. The CDR3 DNA sequence: TGTGCCATCAGTGATGAAGCCGCGTATCAGCCCCAGCATTTT.